The 17 T cell receptor beta chains in this list originate from one sample, sequenced in a study of cytomegalovirus exposure and HLA in healthy donors. PCR was performed using 60 Vbeta and 13 Jbeta primers. Only in-frame clones appear in the TCRdb table, and some are missing; sequencing was by immunoSEQ multiplex PCR. The sample lists 150,000 to 200,000 clones, roughly 74% occurring once. The sample consisted of PBMCs. All receptors derive from a man younger than 35 in good health and CMV-seropositive.

This clone was detected only a few times. The chain joins TRBV6-5 to TRBJ2-1; 8 nucleotides line up with TRBD1. This CDR3 is built from 15 residues. J was trimmed by 5 bases and V by 5 bases; bases with no gene match: 8. Per the germline V gene, CDR1 is MNHEY and CDR2 is SVGAGI. This CDR3 reads CASSGDRGRDNEQFF. DNA for the CDR3: TGTGCCAGCAGTGGCGACAGGGGCCGAGACAATGAGCAGTTCTTC.

The rearrangement links TRBV4-2 to TRBJ1-2; 7 positions agree with TRBD1. CDR1 is LGHNA, CDR2 YNFKEQ, per germline. V lost 0 bases, J lost 6 bases, and 7 bases stayed unmatched. The CDR3 covers 15 residues. As DNA, the CDR3 is TGTGCCAGCAGCCAAGATTTAGGCGACAGGGATGGCTACACCTTC. Encoded protein: CASSQDLGDRDGYTF.

This clone was seen more than once but under ten times. The chain is built from TRBV30 and TRBJ1-3; TRBD1 aligns across 9 bases. CDR1 and CDR2 (germline): GTSNPN, SVGIG (reference sequence). The ends lost 8 bases at V and 3 bases at J; junction bases unmatched: 8. The CDR3 sequence is 14 residues long. CDR3 loop: CAGPGQGSGNTIYF. CDR3 DNA: TGTGCCGGTCCGGGACAGGGCAGTGGAAACACCATATATTTT.

The rearrangement joins TRBV30 to TRBJ2-7, with 8 bases aligning to TRBD1. The CDR3 has 15 amino acids. Germline-derived CDR1 and CDR2 are GTSNPN and SVGIG (reference sequence). With V trimmed by 1 base and J by 3 bases, 8 bases remained unmatched. Here the CDR3 DNA reads TGTGCCTGGAGTGATTGGACAGGGAAATACTACGAGCAGTACTTC. The encoded protein is CAWSDWTGKYYEQYF.

The chain uses TRBV11-3 and TRBJ1-1, with D hard to call. The CDR3 contains 15 residues. Trimming stripped 5 bases from V and 0 bases from J, with 13 bases between. Germline V gene data show CDR1 as SGHNT and CDR2 as YENEEA. The CDR3 sequence is CASSPGRSLNTEAFF. The CDR3 DNA follows: TGTGCCAGCAGCCCAGGAAGGTCCCTGAACACTGAAGCTTTCTTT.

In this sample, this clone turned up once. The chain recombines TRBV15 with TRBJ2-5; 7 bases are shared with TRBD1. Germline CDR1 is LNHNV and CDR2 is YYDKDF (reference sequence). The CDR3 extends over 17 amino acids. V lost 0 bases to trimming and J lost 4 bases; unmatched junction nucleotides: 11. DNA for the CDR3: TGTGCCACCAGCAGAGACACGACAGGGAGATTTGGAGAGACCCAGTACTTC. It codes for CATSRDTTGRFGETQYF.

This rearrangement joins TRBV7-2 to TRBJ2-4, with D perhaps TRBD2 (6 bases). The CDR3 sequence is 15 residues long. Trimming took 5 bases from V and 1 from J, leaving 12 bases between them. Germline CDR1 SGHTA, CDR2 FQGNSA. Here the CDR3 reads CASSHSGVAKNIQYF. The CDR3 coding sequence is TGTGCCAGCAGCCATTCGGGGGTTGCCAAAAACATTCAGTACTTC.

The chain employs TRBV15 and TRBJ1-1; D is perhaps TRBD1 (5 bases). The germline gives CDR1 LNHNV, CDR2 YYDKDF (reference sequence). The CDR3 has 16 residues. V shed 0 bases and J shed 1 base, with 12 bases lying between them. This chain's CDR3 is CATSRDRWGGNTEAFF. CDR3 nucleotide sequence: TGTGCCACCAGCAGAGATCGCTGGGGCGGGAACACTGAAGCTTTCTTT. Filled out from reference TRBV15 and TRBJ1-1, the complete variable domain reads DAMVIQNPRYQVTQFGKPVTLSCSQTLNHNVMYWYQQKSSQAPKLLFHYYDKDFNNEADTPDNFQSRRPNTSFCFLDIRSPGLGDTAMYLCATSRDRWGGNTEAFFGQGTRLTVV.

The chain carries TRBV15 and TRBJ2-1; the match to TRBD1 covers 11 bases. Losses at the gene ends were 1 base for V and 8 bases for J; bases not matched to a gene: 4. Germline lookup yields CDR1 LNHNV and CDR2 YYDKDF (reference sequence). CDR3 length: 15 residues. The CDR3 DNA reads as TGTGCCACCAGCAGAGGTAGGACAGGGGGCTATGAGCAGTTCTTC. Its translation is CATSRGRTGGYEQFF.

The rearrangement links TRBV7-3 to TRBJ1-1; maybe TRBD1 (5 bases). Trimming pared 5 bases from V and 1 base from J, leaving 11 bases between. This CDR3 spans 14 amino acids. Germline-derived CDR1 and CDR2 are SGHTA and FQGTGA. The CDR3 nucleotides read TGTGCCAGCAGCCCGGGACTCTCGAACACTGAAGCTTTCTTT. Translation: CASSPGLSNTEAFF. Filled out from reference TRBV7-3 and TRBJ1-1, the complete variable domain reads GAGVSQTPSNKVTEKGKYVELRCDPISGHTALYWYRQSLGQGPEFLIYFQGTGAADDSGLPNDRFFAVRPEGSVSTLKIQRTERGDSAVYLCASSPGLSNTEAFFGQGTRLTVV.

This clone was counted only a few times. The chain is built from TRBV4-1 and TRBJ1-1; TRBD1 agrees at 8 bases. This CDR3 has 14 amino acids. Per the germline V gene, CDR1 is MGHRA and CDR2 is YSYEKL. V shed 4 bases, J shed 4 bases, and the junction held 5 bases outside the gene matches. CDR3 sequence: CASSRGQGFTEAFF. CDR3 nucleotide sequence: TGCGCCAGCAGCCGAGGACAGGGATTCACTGAAGCTTTCTTT.

This clone was detected a few times. The chain recombines TRBV27 with TRBJ2-2; 7 bases fit TRBD1. The CDR3 runs to 14 residues. Looked up from germline, CDR1 is MNHEY and CDR2 is SMNVEV (reference sequence). Trimming took 3 bases from V and 6 from J; bases not matched to a gene: 4. The CDR3 spells CASSFTGAAGELFF. Here the CDR3 DNA reads TGTGCCAGCAGTTTTACAGGGGCCGCCGGGGAGCTGTTTTTT.

This clone was counted between two and nine times. This rearrangement joins TRBV9 to TRBJ2-7, with TRBD2 identical over 12 bases. This CDR3 region has 15 residues. J gave up 5 bases and V 4 bases, and 7 bases lay outside the gene matches. The germline CDR1 and CDR2 sequences are SGDLS and YYNGEE. The CDR3 protein is CASSPRLAGVNEQYF. The CDR3 DNA reads as TGTGCCAGCAGCCCGAGACTAGCGGGAGTTAACGAGCAGTACTTC. The variable domain in full, completed from reference TRBV9 and TRBJ2-7, reads DSGVTQTPKHLITATGQRVTLRCSPRSGDLSVYWYQQSLDQGLQFLIQYYNGEERAKGNILERFSAQQFPDLHSELNLSSLELGDSALYFCASSPRLAGVNEQYFGPGTRLTVT.

The genes are TRBV5-8 and TRBJ2-7, with 8 bases lining up with TRBD2. The J segment lost 2 bases and the V segment lost 4 bases, leaving 8 bases of the junction unmatched. The V gene's germline CDR1 is SGHTS and CDR2 YDEGEE. There are 15 residues in the CDR3. This chain's CDR3 is CASSPRQLAAYEQYF. CDR3 coding DNA: TGTGCCAGCAGCCCGAGACAACTAGCGGCCTACGAGCAGTACTTC.

Note on this clone: This specimen includes other DNA sequences encoding the same CDR3. This chain links TRBV7-3 with TRBJ2-3; 8 nucleotides agree with TRBD2. The CDR3 has 14 amino acids. Germline values: CDR1 SGHTA, CDR2 FQGTGA. The J segment lost 3 bases and the V segment lost 4 bases, leaving 3 bases of the junction unmatched. CDR3 coding DNA: TGTGCCAGCAGCTCGGCGGGGGGAACAGATACGCAGTATTTT. Its translation is CASSSAGGTDTQYF.

The gene calls are TRBV28 and TRBJ2-5, with 11 bases that match TRBD2. The CDR3 has 12 amino acids. Trimming cost V 2 bases and J 10 bases; bases outside gene matches: 0. Germline assignment: CDR1 MDHEN and CDR2 SYDVKM. CDR3 sequence (DNA): TGTGCCAGCAGTTTACTAGCGGGAGGCCAGTACTTC. Encoded protein: CASSLLAGGQYF.

This chain joins TRBV29-1 and TRBJ1-5; 7 bases align to TRBD1. The J segment lost 3 bases and the V segment lost 4 bases, leaving 3 bases of the junction unmatched. The germline CDR1 and CDR2 sequences are SQVTM and ANQGSEA. The CDR3 is 13 residues long. CDR3 sequence (DNA): TGCAGCGTTGTACAGGGGTTCAATCAGCCCCAGCATTTT. Its translation: CSVVQGFNQPQHF.